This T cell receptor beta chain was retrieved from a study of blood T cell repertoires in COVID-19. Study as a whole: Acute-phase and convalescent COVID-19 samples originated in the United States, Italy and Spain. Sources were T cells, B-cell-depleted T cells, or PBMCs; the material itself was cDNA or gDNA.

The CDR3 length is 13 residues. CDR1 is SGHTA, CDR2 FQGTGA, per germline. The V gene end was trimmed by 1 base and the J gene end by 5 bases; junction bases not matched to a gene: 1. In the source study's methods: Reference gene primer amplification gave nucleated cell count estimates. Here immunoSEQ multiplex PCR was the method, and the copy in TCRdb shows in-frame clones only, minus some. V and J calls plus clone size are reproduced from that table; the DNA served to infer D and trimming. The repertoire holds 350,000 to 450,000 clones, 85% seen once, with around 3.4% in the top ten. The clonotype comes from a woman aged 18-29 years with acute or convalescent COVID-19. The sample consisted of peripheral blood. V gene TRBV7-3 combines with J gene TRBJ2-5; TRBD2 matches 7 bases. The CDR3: CASSLSGSETQYF. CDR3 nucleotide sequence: TGTGCCAGCAGCTTAAGCGGGAGTGAGACCCAGTACTTC. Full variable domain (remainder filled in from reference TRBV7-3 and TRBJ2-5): GAGVSQTPSNKVTEKGKYVELRCDPISGHTALYWYRQSLGQGPEFLIYFQGTGAADDSGLPNDRFFAVRPEGSVSTLKIQRTERGDSAVYLCASSLSGSETQYFGPGTRLLVL.